Listed below are T cell receptor beta chains from one sample, sequenced in a study of blood T cell repertoires in COVID-19. The repertoire was sequenced with immunoSEQ multiplex PCR; TCRdb's copy has only in-frame clones and lacks some. The repertoire consists of roughly 200,000 clones, with 70% to 80% occurring once and the leading ten covering roughly 8.7%. Sequenced sample: peripheral blood. The receptors here all came from a woman aged 45-65 years with active or convalescent COVID-19. Each CDR3 is given with its conserved first and last residue. The D gene is left open where the match is weak. Expanded clones get a size class; other rows say once, few or many, or leave the size out.

size	D	J	V	CDR3	DNA
few	TRBD1	TRBJ2-3	TRBV9	CASSVRTGAGFRSADTQYF	TGTGCCAGCAGCGTGAGGACAGGGGCGGGTTTTCGGTCGGCAGATACGCAGTATTTT
-	TRBD2	TRBJ2-1	TRBV10-3	CAINLAGPLSEQFF	TGTGCCATCAACCTAGCGGGACCCTTGAGTGAGCAGTTCTTC
-	TRBD1	TRBJ2-5	TRBV11-3	CASSLSGTGGQETQYF	TGTGCCAGCAGCTTATCCGGGACAGGGGGCCAAGAGACCCAGTACTTC
-	-	TRBJ1-3	TRBV9	CASSAGIRNTIYF	TGTGCCAGCAGCGCAGGCATCCGAAACACCATATATTTT
-	-	TRBJ1-1	TRBV3-1/TRBV3-2	CASSHKRAEAFF	TGTGCCAGCAGCCATAAACGGGCTGAAGCTTTCTTT
-	-	TRBJ1-5	TRBV19	CAPGGAYGHTNSNQPQHF	TGTGCCCCCGGGGGGGCGTATGGCCATACGAATAGCAATCAGCCCCAGCATTTT
-	-	TRBJ2-3	TRBV4-3	CASSQDTRPVGTQYF	TGCGCCAGCAGCCAAGATACCAGGCCAGTAGGCACGCAGTATTTT
-	TRBD2	TRBJ2-3	TRBV4-2	CASSQEPAGGIPDTQYF	TGTGCCAGCAGCCAAGAACCAGCGGGGGGGATCCCAGATACGCAGTATTTT
few	TRBD1	TRBJ1-5	TRBV6-1	CASSDPEGQGSYSNQPQHF	TGTGCCAGCAGTGATCCAGAGGGACAGGGGTCCTATAGCAATCAGCCCCAGCATTTT
-	TRBD1	TRBJ1-5	TRBV5-6	CASRGTGGGNQPQHF	TGTGCCAGCAGGGGGACAGGTGGGGGAAATCAGCCCCAGCATTTT